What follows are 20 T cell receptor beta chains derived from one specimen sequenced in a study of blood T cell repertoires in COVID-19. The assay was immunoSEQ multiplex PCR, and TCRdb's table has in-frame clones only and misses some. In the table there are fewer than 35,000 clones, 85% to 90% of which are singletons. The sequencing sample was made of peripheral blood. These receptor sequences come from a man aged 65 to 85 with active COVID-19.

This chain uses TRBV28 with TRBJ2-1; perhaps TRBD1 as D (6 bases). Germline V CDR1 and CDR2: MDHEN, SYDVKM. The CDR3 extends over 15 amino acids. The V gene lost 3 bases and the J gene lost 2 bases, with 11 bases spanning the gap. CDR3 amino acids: CASSFVAGAYNEQFF. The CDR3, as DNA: TGTGCCAGCAGTTTCGTAGCAGGGGCCTACAATGAGCAGTTCTTC.

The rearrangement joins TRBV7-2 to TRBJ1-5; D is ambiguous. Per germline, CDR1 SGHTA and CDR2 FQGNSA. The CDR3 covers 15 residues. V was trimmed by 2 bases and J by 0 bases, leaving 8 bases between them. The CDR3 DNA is TGTGCCAGCAGCTTACAGGCAAATAGCAATCAGCCCCAGCATTTT. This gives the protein CASSLQANSNQPQHF.

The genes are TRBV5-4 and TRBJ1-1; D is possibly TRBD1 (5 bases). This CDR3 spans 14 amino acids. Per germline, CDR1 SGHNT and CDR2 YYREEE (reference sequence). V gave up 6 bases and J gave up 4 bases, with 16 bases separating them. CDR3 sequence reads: CASTEQRGGTEAFF. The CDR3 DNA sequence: TGTGCCAGCACCGAACAAAGGGGTGGCACTGAAGCTTTCTTT.

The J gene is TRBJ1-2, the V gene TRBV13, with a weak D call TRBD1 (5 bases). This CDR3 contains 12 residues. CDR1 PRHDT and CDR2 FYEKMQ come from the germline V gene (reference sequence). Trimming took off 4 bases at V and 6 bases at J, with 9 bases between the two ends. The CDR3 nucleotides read TGTGCCAGCAGCTCCCGGGGGGATGGCTACACCTTC. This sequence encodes CASSSRGDGYTF.

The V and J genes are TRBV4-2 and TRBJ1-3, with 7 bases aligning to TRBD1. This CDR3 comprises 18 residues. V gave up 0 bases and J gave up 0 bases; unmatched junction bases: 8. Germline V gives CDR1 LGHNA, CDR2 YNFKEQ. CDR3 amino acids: CASSQDQTGTDSGNTIYF. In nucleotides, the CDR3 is TGTGCCAGCAGCCAAGACCAAACCGGGACAGACTCTGGAAACACCATATATTTT.

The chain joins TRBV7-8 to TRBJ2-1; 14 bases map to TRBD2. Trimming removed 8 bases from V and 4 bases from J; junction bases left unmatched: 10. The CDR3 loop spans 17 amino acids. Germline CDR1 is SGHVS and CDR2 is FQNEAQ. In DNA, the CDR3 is TGTGCCAGCGGAACCGGGACTAGCGGGGGAGTTTACAATGAGCAGTTCTTC. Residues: CASGTGTSGGVYNEQFF.

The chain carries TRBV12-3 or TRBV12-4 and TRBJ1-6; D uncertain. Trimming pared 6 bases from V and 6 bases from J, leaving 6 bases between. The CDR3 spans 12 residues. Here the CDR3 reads CASRESNSPLHF. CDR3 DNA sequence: TGTGCCAGCAGGGAGAGTAATTCACCCCTCCACTTT.

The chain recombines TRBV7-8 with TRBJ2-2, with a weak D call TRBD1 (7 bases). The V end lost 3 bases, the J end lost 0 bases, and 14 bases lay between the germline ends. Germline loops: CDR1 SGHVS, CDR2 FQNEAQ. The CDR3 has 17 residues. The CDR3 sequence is CASSFGGRGTNTGELFF. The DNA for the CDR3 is TGTGCCAGCAGCTTCGGGGGCAGGGGGACGAACACCGGGGAGCTGTTTTTT.

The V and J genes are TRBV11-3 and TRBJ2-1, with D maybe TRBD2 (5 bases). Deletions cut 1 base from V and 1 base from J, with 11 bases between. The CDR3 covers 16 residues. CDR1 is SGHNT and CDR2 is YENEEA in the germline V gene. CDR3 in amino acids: CASSLASGISYNEQFF. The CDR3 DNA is TGTGCCAGCAGCTTAGCCTCCGGGATTTCCTACAATGAGCAGTTCTTC.

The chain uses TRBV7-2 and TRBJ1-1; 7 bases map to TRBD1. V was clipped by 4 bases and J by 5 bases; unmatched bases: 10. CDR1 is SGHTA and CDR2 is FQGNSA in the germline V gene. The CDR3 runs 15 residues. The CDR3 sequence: CASSYAGGLRTEAFF. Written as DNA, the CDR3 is TGTGCCAGCAGCTATGCAGGGGGTTTGAGGACTGAAGCTTTCTTT.

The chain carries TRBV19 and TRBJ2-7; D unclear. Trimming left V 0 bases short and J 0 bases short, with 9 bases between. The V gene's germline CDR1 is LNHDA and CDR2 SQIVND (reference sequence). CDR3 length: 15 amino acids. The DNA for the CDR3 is TGTGCCAGTAGTATAGATGCAGGAATCTCCTACGAGCAGTACTTC. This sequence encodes CASSIDAGISYEQYF.

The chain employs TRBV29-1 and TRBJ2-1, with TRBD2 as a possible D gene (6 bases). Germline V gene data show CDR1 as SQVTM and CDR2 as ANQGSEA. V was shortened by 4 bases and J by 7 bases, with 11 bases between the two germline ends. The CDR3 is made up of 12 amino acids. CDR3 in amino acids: CSVGRGMNEQFF. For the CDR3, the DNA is TGCAGCGTTGGACGGGGGATGAATGAGCAGTTCTTC.

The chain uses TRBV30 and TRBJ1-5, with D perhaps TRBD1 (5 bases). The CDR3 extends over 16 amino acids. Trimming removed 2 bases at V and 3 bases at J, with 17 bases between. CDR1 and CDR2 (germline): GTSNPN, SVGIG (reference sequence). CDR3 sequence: CAWSTLSDITNQPQHF. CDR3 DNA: TGTGCCTGGAGTACTCTCTCGGACATAACCAATCAGCCCCAGCATTTT.

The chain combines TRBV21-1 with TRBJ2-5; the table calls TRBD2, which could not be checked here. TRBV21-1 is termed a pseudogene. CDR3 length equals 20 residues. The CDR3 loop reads CASSKMALAGYTRGQETQYF. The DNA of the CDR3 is TGTGCCAGCAGCAAAATGGCGCTAGCGGGGTATACACGAGGCCAAGAGACCCAGTACTTC.

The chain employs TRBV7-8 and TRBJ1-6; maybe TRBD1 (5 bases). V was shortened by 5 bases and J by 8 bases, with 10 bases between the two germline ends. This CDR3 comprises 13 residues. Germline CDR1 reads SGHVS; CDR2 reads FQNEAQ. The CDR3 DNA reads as TGTGCCAGCAGCCCGGGGGGGGATTCACCCCTCCACTTT. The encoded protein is CASSPGGDSPLHF.

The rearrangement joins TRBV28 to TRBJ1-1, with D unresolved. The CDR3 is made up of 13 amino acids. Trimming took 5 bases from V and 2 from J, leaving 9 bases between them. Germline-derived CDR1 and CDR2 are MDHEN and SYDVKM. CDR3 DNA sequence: TGTGCCAGCAGTGGACTTCTAAACACTGAAGCTTTCTTT. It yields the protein CASSGLLNTEAFF. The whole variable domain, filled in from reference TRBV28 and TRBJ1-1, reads DVKVTQSSRYLVKRTGEKVFLECVQDMDHENMFWYRQDPGLGLRLIYFSYDVKMKEKGDIPEGYSVSREKKERFSLILESASTNQTSMYLCASSGLLNTEAFFGQGTRLTVV.

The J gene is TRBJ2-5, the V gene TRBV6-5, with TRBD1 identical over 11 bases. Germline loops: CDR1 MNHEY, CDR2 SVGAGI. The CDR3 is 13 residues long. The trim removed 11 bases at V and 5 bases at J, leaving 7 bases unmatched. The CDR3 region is CASRTGGKETQYF. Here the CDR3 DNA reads TGTGCCTCCCGGACAGGGGGCAAGGAGACCCAGTACTTC.

CDR3: CASSQGGNTEAFF. The CDR3, as DNA: TGCGCCAGCAGCCAGGGGGGAAACACTGAAGCTTTCTTT. J is TRBJ1-1 and V is TRBV4-3; D may be TRBD1 (5 bases). Germline assignment: CDR1 LGHNA and CDR2 YSLEER. The CDR3 loop spans 13 amino acids. V lost 3 bases, J lost 2 bases, and 7 bases lay in between.

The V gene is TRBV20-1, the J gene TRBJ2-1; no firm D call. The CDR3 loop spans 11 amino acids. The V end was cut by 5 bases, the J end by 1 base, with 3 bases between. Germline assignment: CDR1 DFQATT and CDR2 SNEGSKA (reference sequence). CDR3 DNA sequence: TGCAGTGCTCAATCCTACAATGAGCAGTTCTTC. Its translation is CSAQSYNEQFF.

The CDR3: CSASRQGISNEQFF. DNA for the CDR3: TGCAGTGCTAGTCGTCAGGGGATTAGCAATGAGCAGTTCTTC. The gene calls are TRBV20-1 and TRBJ2-1; tentative D call: TRBD1 (6 bases). With 3 bases removed from V and 6 bases from J, the gap between germline ends came to 15 bases. CDR3 length: 14 amino acids. The V gene's germline CDR1 is DFQATT and CDR2 SNEGSKA (reference sequence).